The clone carrying this T cell receptor beta chain showed up many times. The template consisted of bulk tumor genomic DNA, with 600 ng used per sample. Taken during surgery, several biopsies per primary tumor were spaced as far apart as possible within the tumor mass. Each patient presented with untreated, newly diagnosed non-small cell lung cancer and received curative surgery. V shed 2 bases and J shed 4 bases, with 13 bases lying between them. The CDR3 spans 15 residues. Germline V gives CDR1 MNHNS, CDR2 SASEGT. TCR beta CDR3 amplification used multiplex PCR with 32 V and 13 J primers. TCRdb re-called the multiplex PCR reads through MiXCR, storing one row per CDR3 protein. Here the sample spans about 15,000 distinct CDR3 sequences, 25% to 35% being singletons. This record belongs to a study of immune heterogeneity within non-small cell lung tumors.

The sample comprised lung tumor tissue. The TCR was taken from a man aged 35-49 years with non-small cell lung cancer. V usage is TRBV6-1 and J usage is TRBJ2-3; tentatively, D is TRBD1 (7 bases). CDR3 DNA sequence: TGTGCCAGCAGTGAAAGGAGGGGGCGGGCAGATACGCAGTATTTT. Protein product: CASSERRGRADTQYF.